Here is one T cell receptor beta chain with its context. There is no known antigen for this receptor. The record has no base qualities; no much larger clone is one base away. The data were taken from a study of technical replicates of blood from a few donors (dated by TCRdb to about 2017). Preparation of the library involved the immunoSEQ multiplex PCR assay. Drawn from immuneACCESS, this table holds only the in-frame rearrangements with V and J called that TCRdb kept. Clones are partly lost; checked studies trace under half to an unresolved V gene and leave the rest unexplained. Recorded for this sample are 65,000 to 90,000 clones; just over 90% of them occurred a single time. The leading ten clones occupy about 0.23% of the sample. After removal of 4 bases from V and 1 base from J, the junction retains 7 bases not matched to a gene. CDR1 and CDR2 were assigned from the germline V gene (reference sequence) as LNHNV and YYDKDF. Its CDR3 holds 16 amino acids, cysteine through phenylalanine. The only DNA kept is the CDR3, 48 bases in frame from the first base.

The specimen was T cells isolated from PBMCs. Rearrangement joined TRBV15 to TRBJ2-4; 7 bases in the junction line up with TRBD1. The TCR sequence derives from a human donor in good health. The DNA sequence reads TGTGCCACCAGCAACCTCTTGACAGGGGCCAAAAACATTCAGTACTTC. Translation gives CATSNLLTGAKNIQYF.